This T cell receptor (beta chain) was identified in a study of post-analysis software for immune sequencing data. On this clonotype itself: The antigen is undetermined.

Study-level points and caveats: Patients carried a handful of TRBV segments more frequently than controls did, and TRBV5-6, TRBV5-1 and TRBV20-1 were among them. Multiple sclerosis patients showed significantly lower normalized Chao1 diversity than controls did. Co-batched samples clustered tightly together by F measure.

Trimming took 5 bases from V and 4 from J, leaving 17 bases between them. The CDR3 is made up of 15 amino acids. Germline CDR1 reads SGHVS; CDR2 reads FQNEAQ. Tagging with unique molecular identifiers was a feature of the TCR beta cDNA libraries. TCRdb re-derived calls from the PCR reads in MiXCR, one entry per CDR3 protein. The top ten clones hold over 10% of a sample with approximately 360,000 distinct CDR3 sequences, about a third of them seen once. Input material: blood. The clonotype comes from a girl aged 10 to 17 with multiple sclerosis. The chain recombines TRBV7-8 with TRBJ1-2; tentatively, D is TRBD1 (5 bases). The DNA of the CDR3 is TGTGCCAGCAGCGAGTTAGTGGGGCAGGTCTATGGCTACACCTTC. Amino acid sequence: CASSELVGQVYGYTF.